These 5 T cell receptor beta chains were all obtained from the same sample, sequenced in a study of T cells in Graves' hyperthyroidism and ophthalmopathy. Researchers amplified the TCR beta CDR3 regions from RNA transcripts. The study used the HTBI primer set for a first-round RT-PCR of the TCR CDR3. TCRdb re-called the multiplex PCR reads with MiXCR, one entry per CDR3 protein. The table shows around 440,000 distinct CDR3 sequences, with 15% to 18% occurring only once. Sequenced sample: blood. Receptor source: a woman aged 18-35 years with Graves' hyperthyroidism.

This clonotype was seen at least ten times. The chain links TRBV11-2 to TRBJ2-1; 9 bases match TRBD2. V was clipped by 2 bases and J by 6 bases; unmatched bases: 8. Germline CDR1 reads SGHAT; CDR2 reads FQNNGV. The CDR3 loop spans 16 amino acids. CDR3 residues: CASSLLRREGFNEQFF. CDR3 DNA sequence: TGTGCCAGCAGCTTACTTCGGCGGGAGGGCTTCAATGAGCAGTTCTTC.

This clonotype was seen only a few times. The V gene is TRBV27, the J gene TRBJ1-2; 9 bases map to TRBD1. Germline V gene data show CDR1 as MNHEY and CDR2 as SMNVEV (reference sequence). Unmatched junction bases numbered 7, after V lost 4 bases and J lost 4 bases. This CDR3 has 15 amino acids. CDR3 nucleotides: TGTGCCAGCAGTTCCACCGGGACAGGGATCTATGGCTACACCTTC. Translating it yields CASSSTGTGIYGYTF.

V and J are TRBV2 and TRBJ2-2, with a possible D match to TRBD2 (5 bases). Between the trimmed V and J ends, which lost 7 bases and 1 base, there was a span of 16 bases. Germline loops: CDR1 SNHLY, CDR2 FYNNEI. The CDR3 runs 16 residues. The CDR3 loop reads CASTKLDSGNTGELFF. CDR3 bases: TGTGCCAGCACCAAATTGGACTCCGGGAACACCGGGGAGCTGTTTTTT.

This clonotype has ten or more counts. The CDR3 spells CASSLRDGYSNQPQHF. The CDR3 nucleotides are TGTGCCAGCAGCCTCCGGGACGGCTATAGCAATCAGCCCCAGCATTTT. This chain connects TRBV7-8 to TRBJ1-5; possible D gene TRBD1, 5 bases. The germline CDR1 and CDR2 sequences are SGHVS and FQNEAQ. Deletions cut 5 bases from V and 0 bases from J, with 14 bases between. The CDR3 is made up of 16 amino acids.

The sample holds a few counts of this clonotype. V usage is TRBV7-9 and J usage is TRBJ1-2; D unresolved. Between the trimmed V and J ends, which lost 6 bases and 7 bases, there was a span of 18 bases. The CDR3 is 14 amino acids. Germline assignment: CDR1 SEHNR and CDR2 FQNEAQ (reference sequence). CDR3 in DNA: TGTGCCAGCAGACACCCCCCAAGGCGAGGTGGCTACACCTTC. This translates into CASRHPPRRGGYTF.